This paragraph reports one TCR beta chain. Clinical history as reported by participants underpinned cohort assignment. All recovered Cohort 3 donors got two negative PCRs, got clearance, or saw symptom resolution. The data were obtained in a study of blood T cell repertoires in COVID-19. Study background: Sources were T cells, B-cell-depleted T cells, or PBMCs; the material itself was cDNA or gDNA.

How the authors handled the data: Reference gene primers were amplified, and this amplification served to estimate nucleated cell counts. Measured with immunoSEQ multiplex PCR; TCRdb has only the in-frame clones, and not every one. The DNA gave D and trimming, while V, J and clone size come from that table. Counted here are fewer than 350,000 clones, around 90% occurring once; the ten biggest clones make up approximately 5.2%. From germline, CDR1 is SGHRS and CDR2 YFSETQ. V gave up 4 bases and J gave up 6 bases, with 22 bases separating them. The CDR3 length is 16 residues. Sequenced input: PBMCs or T cells enriched from blood (not recorded which). The chain is built from TRBV5-1 and TRBJ1-2; possibly TRBD1 for D (5 bases). This receptor was taken from a man in his 60s who had recovered from COVID-19. CDR3 sequence reads: CASSPPGAGRKNGYTF. DNA for the CDR3: TGCGCCAGCAGCCCCCCTGGGGCAGGTCGGAAGAATGGCTACACCTTC.